This record concerns one T cell receptor (beta chain) sequence. Its antigen is not known. The record originates from a study of cytomegalovirus exposure and HLA in healthy donors. General study findings and limits: In vitro work confirmed that a few CMV-associated chains recognize CMV antigens. There were some 150 TCR beta chains listed as cytomegalovirus-associated. Generally TCR sequences proved uncommon, though certain public TCRs appeared in numerous donors. Subsequent analysis of the 120 or so validation repertoires found a tendency for first-cohort TCR clusters to co-occur.

Only in-frame clones appear in the TCRdb table, and some are missing; sequencing was by immunoSEQ multiplex PCR. The sample carries about 140,000 clones, just over 85% recorded once. The sequence was obtained from a woman between 18 and 30 years old in good health and CMV-seropositive. Specimen: PBMCs.

CDR3 in amino acids: CASTEFTSGRAMYF. Here the CDR3 DNA reads TGTGCCAGCACGGAATTTACTAGCGGGAGGGCCATGTACTTC. This chain connects TRBV6-6 to TRBJ2-7; TRBD2 matches at 13 bases. CDR1 is MNHNY and CDR2 is SVGAGI in the germline V gene (reference sequence). The CDR3 has 14 amino acids. The J segment lost 12 bases and the V segment lost 7 bases, leaving 12 bases of the junction unmatched.